This TCR beta chain was captured in a study of metastatic and nonmetastatic thyroid tumors. No treatment had been given to any patient before thyroid surgery. TCRdb reanalyzed the PCR reads via MiXCR. The sample has over 45,000 clones; roughly a fifth are singletons. After removal of 3 bases from V and 5 bases from J, the junction contained 4 bases not matched to a gene. This CDR3 contains 15 residues. This clone was recorded a few times. V usage is TRBV12-3 or TRBV12-4 and J usage is TRBJ2-3; the match to TRBD2 covers 11 bases. This clonotype was sampled from a male donor with papillary thyroid cancer or a benign thyroid nodule (not recorded which). Some clones in this sample may be carry-over from other donors' samples. Sequencing used blood. CDR3 nucleotide sequence: TGTGCCAGCAGTTTTAGGCTAGCGGGAGGAGATACGCAGTATTTT. Residues: CASSFRLAGGDTQYF.